A single sample gave rise to the 17 T cell receptor beta chains below, sequenced in a study of spatial heterogeneity in lung cancer. The time point here: sample taken at primary tumor resection. The study sequenced unsorted whole RNA from tumor, nontumor lung or frozen PBMC. From the 5' RACE reads, TCRdb called clonotypes with MiXCR, one entry per CDR3 protein. The sample lists about 15,000 distinct CDR3 sequences; about 7.9% were seen once. The specimen comprised PBMCs, sampled at surgery. The source of these receptors is a female donor with early-stage non-small cell lung cancer.

This clonotype was observed at least ten times. V is TRBV7-2 and J is TRBJ1-1, with D uncertain. Trimming left V 3 bases short and J 1 base short, with 15 bases between. This CDR3 has 16 residues. Germline V lookup: CDR1 SGHTA, CDR2 FQGNSA. The CDR3 sequence: CASSFRRITKNTEAFF. The CDR3 DNA reads TGTGCCAGCAGCTTCCGCCGTATTACTAAGAACACTGAAGCTTTCTTT.

This clonotype was seen many times. The chain combines TRBV4-3 with TRBJ2-3; D is tentatively TRBD1 or TRBD2 (5 bases each). The ends were cut back, 1 base at V and 4 bases at J, with 12 bases in the middle. CDR1 and CDR2 (germline): LGHNA, YSLEER. The CDR3 runs 15 residues. As DNA, the CDR3 is TGCGCCAGCAGCCAAGTAGGGGTGGACTCAGATACGCAGTATTTT. Translation: CASSQVGVDSDTQYF.

This clonotype was recorded a few times. The chain recombines TRBV20-1 with TRBJ2-5; D is perhaps TRBD2 (5 bases). CDR1 is DFQATT, CDR2 SNEGSKA, per germline (reference sequence). The CDR3 sequence is 12 residues long. Trimming stripped 6 bases from V and 5 bases from J, with 13 bases between. DNA for the CDR3: TGCAGTGCCCCCGGACTCGGGGAGACCCAGTACTTC. It yields the protein CSAPGLGETQYF.

This clonotype was seen repeatedly, ten times or more. The chain links TRBV27 to TRBJ2-3, with D possibly being TRBD2 (6 bases). The V and J ends lost 0 bases and 6 bases respectively, with 22 bases between them. Per the germline V gene, CDR1 is MNHEY and CDR2 is SMNVEV (reference sequence). The CDR3 spans 18 residues. The CDR3 here is CASSLSGWLRGSPDTQYF. The CDR3 nucleotides read TGTGCCAGCAGTTTATCCGGTTGGCTGCGGGGCTCCCCCGATACGCAGTATTTT.

The DNA for the CDR3 is TGTGCCAGCAGCTCGGGACCGGGCACTGAAGCTTTCTTT. It specifies CASSSGPGTEAFF. The J gene is TRBJ1-1, the V gene TRBV5-6; tentative D call: TRBD1 (5 bases). The CDR3 extends over 13 amino acids. Trimming pared 3 bases from V and 4 bases from J, leaving 10 bases between. Germline V gene lookup returns CDR1 SGHDT and CDR2 YYEEEE. The complete variable domain, with remaining parts taken from reference TRBV5-6 and TRBJ1-1, reads DAGVTQSPTHLIKTRGQQVTLRCSPKSGHDTVSWYQQALGQGPQFIFQYYEEEERQRGNFPDRFSGHQFPNYSSELNVNALLLGDSALYLCASSSGPGTEAFFGQGTRLTVV.

This clonotype was seen ten or more times. V and J are TRBV6-5 and TRBJ1-1, with 7 bases fitting TRBD1. In germline, CDR1 is MNHEY, CDR2 SVGAGI. V was clipped by 0 bases and J by 3 bases; unmatched bases: 4. The CDR3 is 15 residues long. CDR3: CASSYSVQGHTEAFF. CDR3 in DNA: TGTGCCAGCAGTTACTCGGTACAGGGGCACACTGAAGCTTTCTTT.

This clonotype came up many times. The V and J genes are TRBV6-5 and TRBJ2-1; D possibly corresponds to TRBD1 (6 bases). Germline V lookup: CDR1 MNHEY, CDR2 SVGAGI. The V and J ends lost 3 bases and 1 base respectively, with 10 bases between them. This CDR3 contains 15 residues. The CDR3 sequence: CASSYDRSSYNEQFF. The CDR3 nucleotides are TGTGCCAGCAGTTATGACAGGAGTTCCTACAATGAGCAGTTCTTC.

There are a few counts of this clonotype. Here the CDR3 reads CASSLEGAVYGYTF. CDR3 DNA sequence: TGCGCCAGCAGCTTGGAAGGGGCGGTTTATGGCTACACCTTC. The chain couples TRBV5-1 to TRBJ1-2; perhaps TRBD1 as D (5 bases). Germline V gene sequence: CDR1 SGHRS, CDR2 YFSETQ. There are 14 residues in the CDR3. Trimming pared 0 bases from V and 5 bases from J, leaving 11 bases between.

The V call is TRBV6-5, the J call TRBJ1-5; no reliable D call. Trimming cost V 4 bases and J 5 bases, with 15 bases left between them. Germline-derived CDR1 and CDR2 are MNHEY and SVGAGI. This CDR3 region has 15 residues. The DNA for the CDR3 is TGTGCCAGCAGTTCCCGCCGACTTCCATATCAGCCCCAGCATTTT. Amino acids: CASSSRRLPYQPQHF.

Many counts were recorded for this clonotype. This sequence joins TRBV12-3 or TRBV12-4 and TRBJ2-1; 13 positions match TRBD2. The CDR3 has 15 residues. Trimming took 5 bases from V and 8 from J; bases not matched to a gene: 6. CDR3 sequence reads: CASSLTSGGPDEQFF. CDR3 coding DNA: TGTGCCAGCAGTCTGACTAGCGGGGGGCCGGATGAGCAGTTCTTC.

This clonotype was recorded many times. The genes are TRBV6-5 and TRBJ1-1, with 10 nucleotides matching TRBD1. The CDR3 spans 18 residues. Trimming at V came to 3 bases and at J to 3 bases, leaving 13 bases not matched to a gene. Looked up from germline, CDR1 is MNHEY and CDR2 is SVGAGI. The CDR3: CASSYQSMGQGPYTEAFF. The CDR3 DNA is TGTGCCAGCAGTTATCAGTCTATGGGACAGGGGCCTTACACTGAAGCTTTCTTT.

This clonotype was seen a handful of times. CDR3 sequence: CATSDLQGTSGYNEQFF. The DNA of the CDR3 is TGTGCCACCAGTGATTTGCAAGGGACTAGCGGGTACAATGAGCAGTTCTTC. The rearrangement uses TRBV24-1 and TRBJ2-1; 12 bases fit TRBD2. Germline CDR1 KGHDR, CDR2 SFDVKD. The CDR3 is made up of 17 amino acids. The V and J ends lost 0 bases and 4 bases, in that order; junction bases with no gene match: 3.

This clonotype was seen repeatedly, ten times or more. The chain joins TRBV3-1 to TRBJ2-7, with D unresolved. The CDR3 is 16 residues long. Germline CDR1 LGHDT, CDR2 YNNKEL (reference sequence). Trimming stripped 0 bases from V and 5 bases from J, with 17 bases between. The CDR3 is CASSQDTSLPKDEQYF. The CDR3, as DNA: TGTGCCAGCAGCCAAGATACGAGTCTCCCGAAGGACGAGCAGTACTTC.

This clonotype was seen repeatedly, ten times or more. The chain has TRBV6-1 and TRBJ1-2; D is unresolved. The germline V gene has CDR1 MNHNS and CDR2 SASEGT. The germline V and J ends were trimmed by 2 bases and 1 base, with 5 bases remaining between them. This CDR3 is built from 13 residues. CDR3 DNA sequence: TGTGCCAGCAGTGAACGTCTTAACTATGGCTACACCTTC. It translates to CASSERLNYGYTF.

This clonotype appeared many times. Given a much more abundant clone one base away, this may be a read error. The chain recombines TRBV11-2 with TRBJ1-2; tentative D call: TRBD1 (6 bases). The CDR3 runs 16 residues. The V gene's germline CDR1 is SGHAT and CDR2 FQNNGV. CDR3 amino acids: CANSPGQSFLNYGYTF. CDR3 sequence (DNA): TGTGCCAACAGCCCCGGACAGTCTTTCTTAAACTATGGCTACACCTTC.

There are many counts of this clonotype. The J gene is TRBJ1-1, the V gene TRBV30; a weak D match, TRBD1 (5 bases). Germline CDR1 and CDR2: GTSNPN and SVGIG (reference sequence). The CDR3 covers 13 residues. Trimming removed 0 bases from V and 3 bases from J, with 8 bases in between. CDR3: CAWSVNRHTEAFF. The CDR3 DNA follows: TGTGCCTGGAGTGTGAACAGGCACACTGAAGCTTTCTTT. Filled out from reference TRBV30 and TRBJ1-1, the complete variable domain reads SQTIHQWPATLVQPVGSPLSLECTVEGTSNPNLYWYRQAAGRGLQLLFYSVGIGQISSEVPQNLSASRPQDRQFILSSKKLLLSDSGFYLCAWSVNRHTEAFFGQGTRLTVV.

This clonotype has at least ten counts. This chain connects TRBV18 to TRBJ2-1; maybe TRBD2 (7 bases). Germline values: CDR1 KGHSH, CDR2 LQKENI. This CDR3 has 15 amino acids. The V end was cut by 2 bases, the J end by 4 bases, with 12 bases between. CDR3 amino acids: CASSPIGGPYNEQFF. Written as DNA, the CDR3 is TGTGCCAGCTCACCAATCGGGGGGCCTTACAATGAGCAGTTCTTC.